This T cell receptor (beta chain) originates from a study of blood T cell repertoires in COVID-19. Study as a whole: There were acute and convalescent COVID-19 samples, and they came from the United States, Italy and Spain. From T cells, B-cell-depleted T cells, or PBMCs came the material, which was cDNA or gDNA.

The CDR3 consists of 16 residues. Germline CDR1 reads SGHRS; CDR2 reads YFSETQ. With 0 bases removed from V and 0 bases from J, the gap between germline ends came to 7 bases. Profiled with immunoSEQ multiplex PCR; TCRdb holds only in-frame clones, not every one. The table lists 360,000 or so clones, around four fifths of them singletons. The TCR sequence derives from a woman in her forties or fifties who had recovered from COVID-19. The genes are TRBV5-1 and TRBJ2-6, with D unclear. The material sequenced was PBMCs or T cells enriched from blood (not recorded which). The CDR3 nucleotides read TGCGCCAGCAGCTTGGGACGGAGCTCTGGGGCCAACGTCCTGACTTTC. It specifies CASSLGRSSGANVLTF.